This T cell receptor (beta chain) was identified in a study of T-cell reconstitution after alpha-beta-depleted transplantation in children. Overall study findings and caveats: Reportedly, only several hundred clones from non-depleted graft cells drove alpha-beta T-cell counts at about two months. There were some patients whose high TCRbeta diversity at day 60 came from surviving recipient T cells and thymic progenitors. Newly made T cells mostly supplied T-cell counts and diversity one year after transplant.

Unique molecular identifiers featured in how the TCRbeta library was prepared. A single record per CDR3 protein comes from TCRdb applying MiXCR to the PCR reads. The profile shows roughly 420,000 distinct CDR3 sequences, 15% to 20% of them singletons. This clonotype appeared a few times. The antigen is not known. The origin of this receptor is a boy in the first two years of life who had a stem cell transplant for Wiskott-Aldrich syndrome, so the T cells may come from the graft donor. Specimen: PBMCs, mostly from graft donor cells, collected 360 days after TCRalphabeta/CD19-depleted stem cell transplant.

The CDR3: CASSSRGQGKNTQYF. As DNA, the CDR3 is TGTGCCAGCAGTTCCAGGGGACAGGGGAAAAATACGCAGTATTTT. The V and J genes are TRBV12-3 or TRBV12-4 and TRBJ2-3; 10 bases are a match to TRBD1. V trimming: 4 bases; J trimming: 7 bases; junction bases outside the gene matches: 8. This CDR3 comprises 15 residues.